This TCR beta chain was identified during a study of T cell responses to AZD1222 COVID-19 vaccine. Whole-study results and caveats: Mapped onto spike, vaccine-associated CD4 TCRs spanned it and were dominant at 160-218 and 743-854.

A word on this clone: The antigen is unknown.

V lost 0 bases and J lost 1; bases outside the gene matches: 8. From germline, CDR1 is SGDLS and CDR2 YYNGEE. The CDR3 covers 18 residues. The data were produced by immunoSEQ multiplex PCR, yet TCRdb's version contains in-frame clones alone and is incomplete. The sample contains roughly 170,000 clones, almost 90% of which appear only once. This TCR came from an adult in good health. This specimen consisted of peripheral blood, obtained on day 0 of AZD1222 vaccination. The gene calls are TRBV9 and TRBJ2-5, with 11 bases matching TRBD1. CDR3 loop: CASSVGTGGTLGQETQYF. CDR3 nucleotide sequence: TGTGCCAGCAGCGTAGGGACAGGGGGCACCTTGGGCCAAGAGACCCAGTACTTC.